This T cell receptor beta chain was recorded in a study of cytomegalovirus exposure and HLA in healthy donors. General study results and limits: As confirmed in vitro, a few CMV-associated chains were specific for CMV antigens.

As for this clone: Its antigen is not known.

Assay used: immunoSEQ multiplex PCR; TCRdb lists only in-frame clones, some missing. The sample includes approximately 230,000 clones, roughly 87% of them seen just once. Germline trimming cut 6 bases from V and 9 bases from J; bases unmatched to any gene: 6. This CDR3 has 14 amino acids. CDR1 and CDR2 (germline): LNHDA, SQIVND (reference sequence). The TCR originated in a man aged 18-30 years in good health and CMV-seropositive. This chain links TRBV19 with TRBJ2-7; TRBD2 matches at 15 bases. The sequenced material came from PBMCs. CDR3 DNA sequence: TGTGCCAGTAGCCGGACTAGCGGGAGGGCTCGGCAGTACTTC. Translating gives CASSRTSGRARQYF.